This TCR beta chain was recorded in a study of long-term antiretroviral therapy in people with HIV. Findings and caveats of the study: Blood specimens, gathered between about 2004 and 2017, were possibly obtained under older ART regimens. Against controls, HIV repertoires showed narrower ranges of CDR3 length.

Between the trimmed V and J ends, which lost 2 bases and 1 base, there was a span of 6 bases. Germline loops: CDR1 SEHNR, CDR2 FQNEAQ (reference sequence). The CDR3 length is 13 residues. There are a few counts of this clone. Its antigen is not known. Run at survey level, the immunoSEQ assay was version v3.0. The table came from immunoSEQ multiplex PCR; TCRdb's copy has only in-frame clones and leaves some out. The sample has about 25,000 clones; about 86% are singletons. The input for sequencing was unsorted PBMCs, taken 1.2 years after starting antiretroviral therapy. V usage is TRBV7-9 and J usage is TRBJ2-7; D remains ambiguous. The TCR sequence derives from a man aged 45-65 years with HIV. For the CDR3, the DNA is TGTGCCAGCAGCTTACAAAGTTCCTACGAGCAGTACTTC. It encodes CASSLQSSYEQYF.